This T cell receptor beta chain stems from a study of T cell responses to AZD1222 COVID-19 vaccine. General study results and limits: The span of vaccine-associated CD4 TCRs extended across spike, with dominance at 160-218 and 743-854. Only after the peak T cell response were repertoires sampled. White British donors predominated, females outnumbered males, and clonal diversity was possibly underestimated.

Using immunoSEQ multiplex PCR, the repertoire was profiled, and TCRdb retains in-frame clones only, with some absent. The table lists about 100,000 clones, about nine tenths of them singletons. With regard to this clone: Its antigen remains unknown.

V was shortened by 5 bases and J by 4 bases, with 14 bases between the two germline ends. This CDR3 comprises 14 residues. Germline assignment: CDR1 SEHNR and CDR2 FQNEAQ (reference sequence). Sequencing was performed on peripheral blood, taken on day 0 of AZD1222 vaccination. This clonotype was sampled from an adult in good health. This chain connects TRBV7-9 to TRBJ1-2; D unclear. CDR3 in amino acids: CASSPQVGGYGYTF. Here the CDR3 DNA reads TGTGCCAGCAGCCCTCAGGTGGGAGGCTATGGCTACACCTTC.